This T cell receptor (beta chain) was profiled in a study of shared clonotypes between healthy human individuals. Across the whole study: CD4 naive and memory got three plates each, CD8 naive two, CD8 memory one.

The study drew all its donors from Caucasian adults living in Nashville, Tennessee. V lost 7 bases and J 11 bases, leaving 15 bases between the germline ends. The CDR3 has 12 residues. CDR1 SNHLY and CDR2 FYNNEI come from the germline V gene. Some clones are missing from TCRdb's copy, which holds only in-frame ones; the method was immunoSEQ multiplex PCR. Seen here are about 680,000 clones, approximately 75% observed once, and the top ten hold under 2%. V gene TRBV2 combines with J gene TRBJ1-5; D call uncertain. This clonotype originated in a woman aged 25-40 years in good health. What was sequenced was memory CD4+ T cells sorted from blood. Noted subset: CD45RA-negative fraction. CDR3 in amino acids: CASKSGSRTQHF. As DNA, the CDR3 is TGTGCCAGCAAGTCGGGGTCCCGGACCCAGCATTTT.